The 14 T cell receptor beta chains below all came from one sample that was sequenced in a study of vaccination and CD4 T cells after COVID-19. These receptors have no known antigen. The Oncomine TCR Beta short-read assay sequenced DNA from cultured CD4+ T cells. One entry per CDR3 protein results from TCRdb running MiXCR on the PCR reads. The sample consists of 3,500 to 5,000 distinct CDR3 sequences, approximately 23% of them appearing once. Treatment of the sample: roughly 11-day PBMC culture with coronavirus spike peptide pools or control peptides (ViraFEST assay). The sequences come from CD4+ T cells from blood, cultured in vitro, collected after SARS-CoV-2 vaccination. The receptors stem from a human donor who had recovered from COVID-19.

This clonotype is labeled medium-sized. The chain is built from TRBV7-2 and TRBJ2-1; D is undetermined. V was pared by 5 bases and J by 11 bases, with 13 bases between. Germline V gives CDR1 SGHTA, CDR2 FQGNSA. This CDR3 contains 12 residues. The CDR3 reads CASSPSFGKQFF. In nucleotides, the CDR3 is TGTGCCAGCAGCCCCTCTTTTGGGAAGCAGTTCTTC.

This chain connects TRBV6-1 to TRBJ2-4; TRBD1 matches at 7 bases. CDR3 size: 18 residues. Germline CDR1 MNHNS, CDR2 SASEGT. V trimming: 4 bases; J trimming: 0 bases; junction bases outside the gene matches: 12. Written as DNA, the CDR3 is TGTGCCAGCAGTGTATCGGGACAGACCTTTTTAGCCAAAAACATTCAGTACTTC. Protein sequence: CASSVSGQTFLAKNIQYF.

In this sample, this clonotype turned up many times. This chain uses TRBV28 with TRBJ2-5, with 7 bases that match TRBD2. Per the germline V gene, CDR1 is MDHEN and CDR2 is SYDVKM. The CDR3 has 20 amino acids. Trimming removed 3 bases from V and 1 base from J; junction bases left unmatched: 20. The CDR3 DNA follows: TGTGCCAGCAGTTTCCCGCGGAGTTTCAGCGGGGAGCAGATCCAAGAGACCCAGTACTTC. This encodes CASSFPRSFSGEQIQETQYF. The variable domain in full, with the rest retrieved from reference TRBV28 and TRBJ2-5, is DVKVTQSSRYLVKRTGEKVFLECVQDMDHENMFWYRQDPGLGLRLIYFSYDVKMKEKGDIPEGYSVSREKKERFSLILESASTNQTSMYLCASSFPRSFSGEQIQETQYFGPGTRLLVL.

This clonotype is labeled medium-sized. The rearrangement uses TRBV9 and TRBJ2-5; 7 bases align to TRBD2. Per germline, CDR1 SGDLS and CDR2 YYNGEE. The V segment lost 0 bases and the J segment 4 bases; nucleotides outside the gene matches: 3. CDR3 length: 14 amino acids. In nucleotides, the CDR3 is TGTGCCAGCAGCGTAGGGGGGGGGACAGAGACCCAGTACTTC. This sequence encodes CASSVGGGTETQYF.

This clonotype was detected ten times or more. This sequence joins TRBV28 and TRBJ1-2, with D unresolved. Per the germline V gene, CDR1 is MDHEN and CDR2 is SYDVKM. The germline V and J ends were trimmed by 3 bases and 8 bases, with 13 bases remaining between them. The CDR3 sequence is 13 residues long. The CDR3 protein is CASSLGFGYGYTF. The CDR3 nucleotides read TGTGCCAGCAGTTTGGGGTTTGGTTACGGCTACACCTTC.

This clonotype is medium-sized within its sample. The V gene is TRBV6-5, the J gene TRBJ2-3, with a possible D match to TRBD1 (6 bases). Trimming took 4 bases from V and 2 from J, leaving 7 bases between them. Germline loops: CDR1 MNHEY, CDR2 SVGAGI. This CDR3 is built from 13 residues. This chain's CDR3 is CASSWTDTDTQYF. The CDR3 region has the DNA TGTGCCAGCAGTTGGACAGACACAGATACGCAGTATTTT.

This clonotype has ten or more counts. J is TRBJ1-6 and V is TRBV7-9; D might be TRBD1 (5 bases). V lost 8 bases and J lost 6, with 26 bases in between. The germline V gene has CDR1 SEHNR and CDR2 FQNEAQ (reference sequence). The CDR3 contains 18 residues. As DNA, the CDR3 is TGTGCCAGCGCTCCTCCGTTCAGGGTCTCGGGGGGTAATTCACCCCTCCACTTT. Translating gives CASAPPFRVSGGNSPLHF.

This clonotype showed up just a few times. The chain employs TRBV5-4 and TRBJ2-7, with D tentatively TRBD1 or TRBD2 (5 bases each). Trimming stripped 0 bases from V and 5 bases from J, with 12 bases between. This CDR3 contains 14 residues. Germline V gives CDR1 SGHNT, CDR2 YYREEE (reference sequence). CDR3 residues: CASSLGGTGNEQYF. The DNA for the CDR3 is TGTGCCAGCAGCTTGGGGGGGACGGGCAACGAGCAGTACTTC.

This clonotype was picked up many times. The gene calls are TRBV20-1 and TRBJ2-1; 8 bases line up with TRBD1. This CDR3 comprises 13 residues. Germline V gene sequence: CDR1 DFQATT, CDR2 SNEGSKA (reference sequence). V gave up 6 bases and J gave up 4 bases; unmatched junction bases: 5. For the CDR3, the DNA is TGCAGTGCCCCGGGACAGGTTTACAATGAGCAGTTCTTC. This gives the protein CSAPGQVYNEQFF.

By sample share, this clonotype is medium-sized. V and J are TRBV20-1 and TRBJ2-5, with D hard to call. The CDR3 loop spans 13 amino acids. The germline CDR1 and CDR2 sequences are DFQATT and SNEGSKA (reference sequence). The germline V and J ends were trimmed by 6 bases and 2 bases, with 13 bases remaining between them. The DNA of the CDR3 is TGCAGTGCCTCCCGGGTAGTTCAAGAGACCCAGTACTTC. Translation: CSASRVVQETQYF.

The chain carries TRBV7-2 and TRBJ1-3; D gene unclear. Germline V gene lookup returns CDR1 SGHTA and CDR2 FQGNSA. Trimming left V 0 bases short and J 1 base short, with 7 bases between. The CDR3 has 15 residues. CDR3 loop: CASSLAAGSGNTIYF. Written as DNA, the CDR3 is TGTGCCAGCAGCTTAGCCGCCGGATCTGGAAACACCATATATTTT.

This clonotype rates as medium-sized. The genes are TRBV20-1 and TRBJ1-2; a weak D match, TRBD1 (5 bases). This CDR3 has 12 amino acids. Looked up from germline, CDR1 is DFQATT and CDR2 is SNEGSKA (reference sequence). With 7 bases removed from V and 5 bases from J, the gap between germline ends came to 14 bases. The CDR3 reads CSVTGTEYGYTF. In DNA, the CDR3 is TGCAGTGTTACCGGGACTGAATATGGCTACACCTTC.

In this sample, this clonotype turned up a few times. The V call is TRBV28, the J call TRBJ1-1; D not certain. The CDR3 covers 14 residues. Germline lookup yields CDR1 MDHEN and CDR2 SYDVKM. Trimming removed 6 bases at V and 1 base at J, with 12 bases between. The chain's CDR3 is CASRFTRENTEAFF. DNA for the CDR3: TGTGCCAGCAGATTTACCCGGGAGAACACTGAAGCTTTCTTT.

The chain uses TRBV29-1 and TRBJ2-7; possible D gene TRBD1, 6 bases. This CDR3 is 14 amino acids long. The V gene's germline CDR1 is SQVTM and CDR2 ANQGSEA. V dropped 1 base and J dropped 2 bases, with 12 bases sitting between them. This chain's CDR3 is CSVEGGGLTYEQYF. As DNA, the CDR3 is TGCAGCGTTGAAGGAGGGGGTCTCACCTACGAGCAGTACTTC.